This T cell receptor beta chain was recorded in a study of cytomegalovirus exposure and HLA in healthy donors. General study results and limits: The study labeled 150 to 200 TCR beta chains cytomegalovirus-associated.

As to this clone: The antigen is undetermined.

Germline values: CDR1 MNHNS, CDR2 SASEGT. V lost 2 bases and J 9 bases, leaving 8 bases between the germline ends. This CDR3 spans 13 amino acids. This table comes from immunoSEQ multiplex PCR, and its TCRdb copy is limited to in-frame clones, with some not included. The top ten hold roughly 15% of the sample, which has 170,000 or so clones, about 85% seen once. This receptor was identified in a young man in good health and CMV-seropositive. Sequencing input: PBMCs. This rearrangement joins TRBV6-1 to TRBJ1-6, with D uncertain. CDR3 loop: CASSELLRSPLHF. DNA of the CDR3: TGTGCCAGCAGTGAACTGTTGCGTTCACCCCTCCACTTT.